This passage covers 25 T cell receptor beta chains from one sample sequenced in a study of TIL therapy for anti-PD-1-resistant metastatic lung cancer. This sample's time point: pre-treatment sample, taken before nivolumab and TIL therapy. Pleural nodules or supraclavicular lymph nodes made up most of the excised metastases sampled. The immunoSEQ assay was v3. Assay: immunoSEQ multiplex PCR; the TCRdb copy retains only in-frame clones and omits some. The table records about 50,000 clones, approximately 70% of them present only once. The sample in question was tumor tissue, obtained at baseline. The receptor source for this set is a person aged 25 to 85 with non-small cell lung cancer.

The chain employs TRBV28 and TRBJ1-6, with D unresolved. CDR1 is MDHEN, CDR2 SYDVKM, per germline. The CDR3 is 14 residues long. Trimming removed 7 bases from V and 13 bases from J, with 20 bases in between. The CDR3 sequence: CASTPGPQNTPLHF. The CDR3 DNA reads TGTGCCAGCACCCCTGGGCCCCAAAATACCCCCCTCCACTTT.

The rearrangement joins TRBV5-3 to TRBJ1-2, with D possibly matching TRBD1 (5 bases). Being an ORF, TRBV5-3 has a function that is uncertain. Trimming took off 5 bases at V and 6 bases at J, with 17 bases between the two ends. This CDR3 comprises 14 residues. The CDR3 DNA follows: TGTGCCAGAAGACCACTTAGGGGTAAGGATGGCTACACCTTC. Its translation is CARRPLRGKDGYTF.

This CDR3 is CASSSGLAGVEQFF. CDR3 coding DNA: TGTGCCAGCAGCTCTGGACTAGCGGGGGTTGAGCAGTTCTTC. The chain links TRBV5-6 to TRBJ2-1; 13 positions agree with TRBD2. After removal of 3 bases from V and 9 bases from J, the junction contained 3 bases not matched to a gene. Germline V gives CDR1 SGHDT, CDR2 YYEEEE. This CDR3 region has 14 residues.

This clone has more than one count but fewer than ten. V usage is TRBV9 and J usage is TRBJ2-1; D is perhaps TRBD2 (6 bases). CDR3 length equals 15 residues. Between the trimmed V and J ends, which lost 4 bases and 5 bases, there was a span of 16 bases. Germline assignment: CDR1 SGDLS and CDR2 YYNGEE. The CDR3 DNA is TGTGCCAGCAGCTTCGGGACTCTGGGCAACAATGAGCAGTTCTTC. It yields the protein CASSFGTLGNNEQFF.

CDR3 coding DNA: TGTGCCAGCAGCCCAAAGCCGGGACGACACGAGCAGTACTTC. Protein: CASSPKPGRHEQYF. This chain links TRBV9 with TRBJ2-7; tentatively, D is TRBD1 or TRBD2 (5 bases each). The CDR3 sequence is 14 residues long. Germline CDR1 SGDLS, CDR2 YYNGEE. With 4 bases removed from V and 5 bases from J, the gap between germline ends came to 16 bases.

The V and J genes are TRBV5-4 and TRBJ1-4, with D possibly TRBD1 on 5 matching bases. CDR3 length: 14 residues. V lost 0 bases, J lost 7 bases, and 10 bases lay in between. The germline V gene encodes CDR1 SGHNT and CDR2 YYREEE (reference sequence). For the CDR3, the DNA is TGTGCCAGCAGCTTGGTCGGGGCGGCTGAAAAACTGTTTTTT. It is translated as CASSLVGAAEKLFF.

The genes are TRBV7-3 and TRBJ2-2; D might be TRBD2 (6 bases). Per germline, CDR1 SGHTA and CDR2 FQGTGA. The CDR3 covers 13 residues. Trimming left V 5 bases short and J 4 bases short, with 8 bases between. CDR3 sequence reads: CASSRESTGELFF. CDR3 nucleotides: TGTGCCAGCAGCCGGGAGAGCACCGGGGAGCTGTTTTTT.

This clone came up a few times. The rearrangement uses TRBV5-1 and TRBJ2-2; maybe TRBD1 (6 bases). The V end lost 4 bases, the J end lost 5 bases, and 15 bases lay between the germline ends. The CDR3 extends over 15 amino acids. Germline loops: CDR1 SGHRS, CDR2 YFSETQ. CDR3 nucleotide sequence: TGCGCCAGCAGCGCTACGCTACAGGGTACCGGGGAGCTGTTTTTT. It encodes CASSATLQGTGELFF.

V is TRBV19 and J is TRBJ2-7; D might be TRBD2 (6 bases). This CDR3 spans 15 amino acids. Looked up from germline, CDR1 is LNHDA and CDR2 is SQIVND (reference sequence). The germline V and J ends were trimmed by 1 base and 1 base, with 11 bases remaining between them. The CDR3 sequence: CASSIALAPSYEQYF. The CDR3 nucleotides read TGTGCCAGTAGTATAGCCCTAGCGCCGTCCTACGAGCAGTACTTC.

The CDR3 loop is CATSRDSQGPGSGELFF. CDR3 nucleotides: TGTGCCACCAGCAGAGATAGTCAGGGGCCGGGGTCCGGGGAGCTGTTTTTT. The chain combines TRBV15 with TRBJ2-2; TRBD1 might be the D (6 bases). Germline V gene lookup returns CDR1 LNHNV and CDR2 YYDKDF (reference sequence). V lost 0 bases to trimming and J lost 6 bases, with 17 bases between them. The CDR3 has 17 residues. Full variable domain (missing parts from reference TRBV15 and TRBJ2-2): DAMVIQNPRYQVTQFGKPVTLSCSQTLNHNVMYWYQQKSSQAPKLLFHYYDKDFNNEADTPDNFQSRRPNTSFCFLDIRSPGLGDTAMYLCATSRDSQGPGSGELFFGEGSRLTVL.

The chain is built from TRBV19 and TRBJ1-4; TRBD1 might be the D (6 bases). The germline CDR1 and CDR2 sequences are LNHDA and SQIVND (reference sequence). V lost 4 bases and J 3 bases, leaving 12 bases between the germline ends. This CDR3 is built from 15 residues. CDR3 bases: TGTGCCAGTAGTAGAGGACAGACCCCTAATGAAAAACTGTTTTTT. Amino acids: CASSRGQTPNEKLFF.

In nucleotides, the CDR3 is TGTGCCAGCGGACAGGGGACTGGAAACACCATATATTTT. As protein: CASGQGTGNTIYF. This chain uses TRBV25-1 with TRBJ1-3; 9 positions match TRBD1. Trimming removed 8 bases from V and 2 bases from J; junction bases left unmatched: 1. The CDR3 has 13 amino acids. Germline CDR1 and CDR2: MGHDK and SYGVNS.

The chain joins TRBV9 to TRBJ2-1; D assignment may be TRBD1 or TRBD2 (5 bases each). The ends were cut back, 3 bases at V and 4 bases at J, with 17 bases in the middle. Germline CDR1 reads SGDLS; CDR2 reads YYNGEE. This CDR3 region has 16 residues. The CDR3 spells CASSAAGDPLYNEQFF. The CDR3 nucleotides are TGTGCCAGCAGCGCGGCCGGGGACCCTCTGTACAATGAGCAGTTCTTC.

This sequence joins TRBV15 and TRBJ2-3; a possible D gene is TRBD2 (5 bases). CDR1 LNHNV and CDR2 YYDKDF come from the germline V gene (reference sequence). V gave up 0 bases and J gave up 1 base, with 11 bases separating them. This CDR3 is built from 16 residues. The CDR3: CATSRDTRERTDTQYF. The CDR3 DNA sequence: TGTGCCACCAGCAGAGATACTAGGGAGCGCACAGATACGCAGTATTTT.

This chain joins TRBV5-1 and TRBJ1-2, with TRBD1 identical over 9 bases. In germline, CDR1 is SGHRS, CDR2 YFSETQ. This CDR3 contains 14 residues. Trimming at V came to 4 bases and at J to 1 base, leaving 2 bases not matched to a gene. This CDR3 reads CASSRDRVNYGYTF. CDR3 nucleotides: TGCGCCAGCAGCAGGGACAGGGTTAACTATGGCTACACCTTC. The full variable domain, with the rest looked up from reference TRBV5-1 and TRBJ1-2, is KAGVTQTPRYLIKTRGQQVTLSCSPISGHRSVSWYQQTPGQGLQFLFEYFSETQRNKGNFPGRFSGRQFSNSRSEMNVSTLELGDSALYLCASSRDRVNYGYTFGSGTRLTVV.

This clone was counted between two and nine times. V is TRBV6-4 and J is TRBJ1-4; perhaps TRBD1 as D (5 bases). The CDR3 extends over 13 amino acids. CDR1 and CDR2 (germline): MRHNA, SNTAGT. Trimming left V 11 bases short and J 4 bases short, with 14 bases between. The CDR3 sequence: CAGWRGYNEKLFF. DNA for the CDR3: TGTGCCGGGTGGAGGGGCTATAATGAAAAACTGTTTTTT.

DNA for the CDR3: TGTGCCAGCAGTCCGGGGGTCGGGGGCGGCACAGATACGCAGTATTTT. Translating it yields CASSPGVGGGTDTQYF. The genes are TRBV6-6 and TRBJ2-3; either TRBD1 or TRBD2 may supply D (6 bases each). CDR1 is MNHNY, CDR2 SVGAGI, per germline (reference sequence). The CDR3 sequence is 16 residues long. The V end was cut by 5 bases, the J end by 1 base, with 16 bases between.

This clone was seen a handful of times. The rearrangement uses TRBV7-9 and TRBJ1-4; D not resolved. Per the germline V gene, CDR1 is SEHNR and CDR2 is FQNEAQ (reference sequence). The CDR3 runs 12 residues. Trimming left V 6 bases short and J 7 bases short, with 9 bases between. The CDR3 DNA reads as TGTGCCAGCAGTGGGGATACTGAAAAACTGTTTTTT. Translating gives CASSGDTEKLFF.

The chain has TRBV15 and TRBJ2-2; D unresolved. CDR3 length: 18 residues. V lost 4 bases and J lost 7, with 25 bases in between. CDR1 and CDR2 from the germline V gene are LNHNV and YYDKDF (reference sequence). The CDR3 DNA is TGTGCCACCAGCAAAGCTTTTAATGAGGAAATGTATAGCGGGGAGCTGTTTTTT. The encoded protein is CATSKAFNEEMYSGELFF.

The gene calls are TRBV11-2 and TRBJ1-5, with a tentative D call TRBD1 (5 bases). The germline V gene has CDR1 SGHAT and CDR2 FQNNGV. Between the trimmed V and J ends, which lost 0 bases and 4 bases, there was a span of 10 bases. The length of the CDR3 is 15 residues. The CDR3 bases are TGTGCCAGCAGCTTAGAGGGACGGGTAAATCAGCCCCAGCATTTT. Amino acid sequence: CASSLEGRVNQPQHF.

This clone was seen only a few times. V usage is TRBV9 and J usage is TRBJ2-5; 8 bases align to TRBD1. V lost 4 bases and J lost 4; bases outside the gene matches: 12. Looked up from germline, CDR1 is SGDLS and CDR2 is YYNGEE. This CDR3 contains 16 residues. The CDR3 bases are TGTGCCAGCAGCCAAGGACAGGGCCGTTGGGGAGAGACCCAGTACTTC. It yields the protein CASSQGQGRWGETQYF.

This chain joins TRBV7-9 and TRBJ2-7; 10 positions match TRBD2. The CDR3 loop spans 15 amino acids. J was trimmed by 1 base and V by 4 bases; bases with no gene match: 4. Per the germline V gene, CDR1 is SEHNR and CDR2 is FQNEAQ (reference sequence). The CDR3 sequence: CASSSWTSGSYEQYF. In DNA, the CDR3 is TGTGCCAGCAGCTCATGGACTAGCGGTTCCTACGAGCAGTACTTC.

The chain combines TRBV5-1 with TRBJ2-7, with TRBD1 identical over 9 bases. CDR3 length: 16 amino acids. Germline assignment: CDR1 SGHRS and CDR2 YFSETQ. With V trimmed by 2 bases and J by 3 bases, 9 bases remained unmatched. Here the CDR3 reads CASSFEPGTGIYEQYF. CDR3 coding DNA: TGCGCCAGCAGCTTCGAACCCGGGACAGGGATCTACGAGCAGTACTTC. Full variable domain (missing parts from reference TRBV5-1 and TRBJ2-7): KAGVTQTPRYLIKTRGQQVTLSCSPISGHRSVSWYQQTPGQGLQFLFEYFSETQRNKGNFPGRFSGRQFSNSRSEMNVSTLELGDSALYLCASSFEPGTGIYEQYFGPGTRLTVT.

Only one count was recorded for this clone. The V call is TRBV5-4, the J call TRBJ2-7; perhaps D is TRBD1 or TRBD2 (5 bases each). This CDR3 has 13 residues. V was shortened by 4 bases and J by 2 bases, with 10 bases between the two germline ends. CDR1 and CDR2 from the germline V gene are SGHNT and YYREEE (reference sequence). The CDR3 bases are TGTGCCAGCAGCGGGACGACCACCTACGAGCAGTACTTC. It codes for CASSGTTTYEQYF. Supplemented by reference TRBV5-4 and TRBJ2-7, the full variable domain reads ETGVTQSPTHLIKTRGQQVTLRCSSQSGHNTVSWYQQALGQGPQFIFQYYREEENGRGNFPPRFSGLQFPNYSSELNVNALELDDSALYLCASSGTTTYEQYFGPGTRLTVT.

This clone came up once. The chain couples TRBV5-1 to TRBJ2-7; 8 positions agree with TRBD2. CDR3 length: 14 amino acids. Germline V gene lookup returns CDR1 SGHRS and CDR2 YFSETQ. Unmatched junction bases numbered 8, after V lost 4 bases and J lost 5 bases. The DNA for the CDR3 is TGCGCCAGCAGCACCCGGGGGGGAATGGACGAGCAGTACTTC. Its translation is CASSTRGGMDEQYF.